The next 2 T cell receptor beta chains were all read from a single sample in a study of blood T cell repertoires in COVID-19. The method was immunoSEQ multiplex PCR; TCRdb's version includes in-frame clones alone and lacks a portion of them. The sample shows some 200,000 clones, roughly 84% of them seen only once. Sequenced input: peripheral blood. These receptors were taken from a woman in her fifties or sixties with acute or convalescent COVID-19.

V is TRBV4-1 and J is TRBJ2-7, with D perhaps matching TRBD2 (6 bases). The germline V and J ends were trimmed by 9 bases and 0 bases, with 15 bases remaining between them. Germline V gene lookup returns CDR1 MGHRA and CDR2 YSYEKL. CDR3 length equals 14 residues. The CDR3 DNA is TGCGCCAGTCGACCCGACGGGAGCTCCTACGAGCAGTACTTC. Translating gives CASRPDGSSYEQYF.

This clone was counted once. The CDR3, as DNA: TGTGCCAGCAGCCGGGACACCGATCAGCCCCAGCATTTT. Encoded protein: CASSRDTDQPQHF. The chain employs TRBV5-8 and TRBJ1-5; TRBD1 might be the D (6 bases). The V end was cut by 4 bases, the J end by 5 bases, with 10 bases between. From germline, CDR1 is SGHTS and CDR2 YDEGEE. The CDR3 has 13 amino acids.